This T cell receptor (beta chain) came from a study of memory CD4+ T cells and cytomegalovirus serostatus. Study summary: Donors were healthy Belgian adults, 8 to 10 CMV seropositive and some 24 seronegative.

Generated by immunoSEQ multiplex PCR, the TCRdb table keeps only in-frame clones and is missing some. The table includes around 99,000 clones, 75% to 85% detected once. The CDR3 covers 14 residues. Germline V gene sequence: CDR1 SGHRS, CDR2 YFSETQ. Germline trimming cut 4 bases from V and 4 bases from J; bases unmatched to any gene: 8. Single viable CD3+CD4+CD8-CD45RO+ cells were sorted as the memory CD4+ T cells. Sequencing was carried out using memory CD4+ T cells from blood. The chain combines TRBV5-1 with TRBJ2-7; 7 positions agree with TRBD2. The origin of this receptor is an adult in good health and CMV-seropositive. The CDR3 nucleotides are TGCGCCAGCAGCACCGGGGAGGGGCGATACGAGCAGTACTTC. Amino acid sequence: CASSTGEGRYEQYF.